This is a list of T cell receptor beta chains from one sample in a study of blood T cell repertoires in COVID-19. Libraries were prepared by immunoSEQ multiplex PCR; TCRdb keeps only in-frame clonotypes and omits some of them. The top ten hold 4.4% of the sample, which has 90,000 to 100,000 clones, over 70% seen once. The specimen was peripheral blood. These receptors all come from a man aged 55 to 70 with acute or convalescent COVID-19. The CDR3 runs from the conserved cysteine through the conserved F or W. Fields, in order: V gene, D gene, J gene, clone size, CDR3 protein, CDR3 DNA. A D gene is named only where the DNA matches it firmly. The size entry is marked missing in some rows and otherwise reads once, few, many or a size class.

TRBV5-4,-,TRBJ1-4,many,CASSLGGLSTNEKLFF,TGTGCCAGCAGCTTGGGGGGGCTATCAACTAATGAAAAACTGTTTTTT
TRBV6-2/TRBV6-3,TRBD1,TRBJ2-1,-,CASSYTGQGRREQFF,TGTGCCAGCAGTTACACCGGACAGGGACGGCGCGAGCAGTTCTTC
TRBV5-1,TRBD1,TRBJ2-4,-,CASSFTQGANIQYF,TGCGCCAGCAGCTTTACTCAGGGGGCGAACATTCAGTACTTC
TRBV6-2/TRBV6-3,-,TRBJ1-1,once,CASSFYGARTEAFF,TGTGCCAGCAGTTTTTATGGGGCGCGCACTGAAGCTTTCTTT
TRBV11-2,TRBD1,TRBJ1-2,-,CASSPGGGYGYTF,TGTGCCAGCAGCCCAGGGGGCGGTTATGGCTACACCTTC
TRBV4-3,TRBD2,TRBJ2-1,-,CASSRGLAGAYSYNEQFF,TGCGCCAGCAGCCGAGGACTAGCGGGAGCCTACTCCTACAATGAGCAGTTCTTC
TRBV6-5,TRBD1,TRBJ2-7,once,CASSYPGQGSHEQYF,TGTGCCAGCAGTTACCCGGGACAGGGCTCCCACGAGCAGTACTTC
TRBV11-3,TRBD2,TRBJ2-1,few,CASSLHSGTSGRGNEQFF,TGTGCCAGCAGCTTACACAGTGGGACTAGCGGGAGGGGAAATGAGCAGTTCTTC
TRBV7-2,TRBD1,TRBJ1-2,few,CASSARGQGATGYTF,TGTGCCAGCAGCGCCCGGGGACAGGGGGCTACGGGCTACACCTTC
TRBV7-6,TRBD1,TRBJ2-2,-,CASSRRSGTGGSGELFF,TGTGCCAGCAGCCGACGCTCGGGAACAGGGGGCTCCGGGGAGCTGTTTTTT
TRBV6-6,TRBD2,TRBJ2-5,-,CASSLASGRTETQYF,TGTGCCAGCAGTCTAGCTAGCGGGAGAACAGAGACCCAGTACTTC
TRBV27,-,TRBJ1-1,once,CASSLQANTEAFF,TGTGCCAGCAGTTTACAAGCGAACACTGAAGCTTTCTTT
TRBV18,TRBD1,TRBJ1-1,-,CASSQMFSTRGLVTEAFF,TGTGCCAGCTCACAAATGTTCTCGACGAGGGGGCTGGTCACTGAAGCTTTCTTT
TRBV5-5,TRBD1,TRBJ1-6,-,CASSLRTGPDSPLHF,TGTGCCAGCAGCTTGAGGACAGGTCCGGATTCACCCCTCCACTTT
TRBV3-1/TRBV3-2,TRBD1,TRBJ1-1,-,CASSRSTGEAFF,TGTGCCAGCAGCCGTTCGACAGGGGAAGCTTTCTTT
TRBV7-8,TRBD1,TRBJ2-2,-,CASSFRPGTESTGELFF,TGTGCCAGCAGCTTCAGGCCCGGGACAGAGAGCACCGGGGAGCTGTTTTTT
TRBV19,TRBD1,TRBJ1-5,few,CASSTNRGRSNQPQHF,TGTGCCAGTAGTACTAACAGGGGGCGATCCAATCAGCCCCAGCATTTT
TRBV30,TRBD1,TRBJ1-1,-,CAWSQRQGNTEAFF,TGTGCCTGGAGCCAGCGACAGGGGAACACTGAAGCTTTCTTT
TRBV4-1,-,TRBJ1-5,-,CASSQPRGNQPQHF,TGCGCCAGCAGCCAACCCCGGGGCAATCAGCCCCAGCATTTT
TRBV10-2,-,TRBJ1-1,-,CASTLGPRRDTEAFF,TGCGCCAGCACCTTGGGGCCCCGGAGGGACACTGAAGCTTTCTTT
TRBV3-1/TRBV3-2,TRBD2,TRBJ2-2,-,CASSQGLDRGTGELFF,TGTGCCAGCAGCCAGGGACTAGACCGTGGCACCGGGGAGCTGTTTTTT
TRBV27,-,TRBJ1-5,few,CASSLSVGSRGNQPQHF,TGTGCCAGCAGTTTATCGGTTGGCAGTCGTGGCAATCAGCCCCAGCATTTT
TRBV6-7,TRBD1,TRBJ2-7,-,CASSYFLQGGPRYEQYF,TGTGCCAGCAGTTACTTCCTACAGGGGGGACCCCGTTACGAGCAGTACTTC
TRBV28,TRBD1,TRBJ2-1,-,CASRPNRGQGKQFF,TGTGCCAGCAGACCCAACCGAGGACAGGGAAAACAGTTCTTC